This T cell receptor beta chain was recovered during a study of tissue T cells after allogeneic stem cell transplantation. General observations from the study: Anatomically similar tissues had similar TCR repertoires within each patient.

Stated time point: mouse harvest day 7 after allogeneic transplant. Each mouse received 10^7 T-cell-depleted marrow cells plus 10^6 splenic CD5+ T cells by tail vein. This mouse GVHD model was MHC-mismatched B6 to BALB/c, profiled day 7 or 14. Repertoires were generated with immunoSEQ multiplex PCR, while TCRdb's copy carries only in-frame clones and drops some. The data contain around 7,500 clones, 50% of them seen just once; the ten biggest clones take up approximately 3.9%. CDR1 is KGHPV, CDR2 FQNQEV, per germline (reference sequence). Deletions cut 2 bases from V and 0 bases from J, with 5 bases between. The CDR3 runs to 14 residues. This clone occurred a few times. Its specificity is not known. Gene names and germline refer to mouse. The read finishes 1 residue shy of the CDR3 end, and the germline J gene is used to complete it.

Input material: gut tissue. The chain combines TRBV26 with TRBJ1-3, with D unclear. This clonotype was sampled from a female BALB/c mouse given C57BL/6 T cells with graft-versus-host disease after an allogeneic hematopoietic cell transplant. The CDR3 is CASSLVNSGNTLYF. CDR3 DNA, as far as it was read: TGTGCCAGCAGTCTGGTCAATTCTGGAAATACGCTCTAT.